There are a few counts of the clone carrying this TCR beta chain. What it binds is unknown. The sample originates from a study of cytomegalovirus exposure and HLA in healthy donors. Study information: From about 180 million T cells, an earlier analysis saw roughly 120 million unique TCR beta sequences.

Per the germline V gene, CDR1 is SEHNR and CDR2 is FQNEAQ (reference sequence). This CDR3 region has 14 residues. Trimming at V came to 5 bases and at J to 6 bases, leaving 6 bases not matched to a gene. Use of 60 Vbeta and 13 Jbeta primers characterized the PCR. Assay used: immunoSEQ multiplex PCR; TCRdb lists only in-frame clones, some missing. The top ten clones hold roughly a fifth of a sample with tens of thousands of clones, about 66% of them seen once. Points from the study as a whole: TCR beta V- and J-gene trimming was later associated with a missense DCLRE1C variant. Whilst most TCR sequences proved rare, a subset of public TCRs occurred across many donors. Rates of TCR association differed by HLA locus in a later analysis, with DRB1 highest and HLA-C lowest.

The chain carries TRBV7-9 and TRBJ1-5; TRBD1 matches at 8 bases. This receptor was obtained from a woman aged 45 to 65 in good health and CMV-seropositive. The specimen sequenced was PBMCs. The CDR3 reads CASSQGQGVQPQHF. The DNA for the CDR3 is TGTGCCAGCAGCCAAGGACAGGGAGTTCAGCCCCAGCATTTT.